This TCR beta chain was recovered during a study of regulatory T cells. A word on this clone: No antigen is known for it.

Amplification used 52 TRBV primers and 13 TRBJ primers. Only in-frame clones appear in the TCRdb table, and some are missing; sequencing was by immunoSEQ multiplex PCR. This sample has 3,000 to 4,000 clones, with more than 90% found just once. CDR3 size: 15 residues. Germline V gene data show CDR1 as MDHEN and CDR2 as SYDVKM. V was clipped by 5 bases and J by 0 bases; unmatched bases: 3. Study-wide results and limits: Regulatory T cells from CD3G-deficient patients were less diverse than autologous conventional CD4+ cells and control regulatory cells.

The V call is TRBV28, the J call TRBJ2-7; TRBD2 aligns across 11 bases. Sequencing used CD4+ Tregs sorted from blood. The source of this sequence is a person between 18 and 35 years old with CD3G deficiency. The DNA of the CDR3 is TGTGCCAGCAGTCCGACTAGCGGGGCCTCCTACGAGCAGTACTTC. Its translation is CASSPTSGASYEQYF. Full variable domain (missing parts from reference TRBV28 and TRBJ2-7): DVKVTQSSRYLVKRTGEKVFLECVQDMDHENMFWYRQDPGLGLRLIYFSYDVKMKEKGDIPEGYSVSREKKERFSLILESASTNQTSMYLCASSPTSGASYEQYFGPGTRLTVT.